This entry lists 21 T cell receptor beta chains sequenced from one sample in a study of CD8+CD57+ T cells in acquired aplastic anemia. Profiling of TCR beta VDJ combinations and CDR3 sequences used genomic DNA as template. Each CDR3 protein gets one entry after TCRdb re-called the reads with MiXCR. The data hold 200,000 to 250,000 distinct CDR3 sequences, with approximately 45% observed a single time. Sequencing involved patients with CD8+CD57+ cell expansion previously shown by flow cytometry. Sequencing was done on a sample of sorted CD4+, CD8+, or CD8+CD57+ T cells (not recorded which) from PBMCs. These receptors all stem from a human donor with aplastic anemia.

This rearrangement joins TRBV7-6 to TRBJ2-5, with 12 bases matching TRBD2. Germline lookup yields CDR1 SGHVS and CDR2 FNYEAQ. This CDR3 is built from 17 residues. The J segment lost 5 bases and the V segment lost 3 bases, leaving 10 bases of the junction unmatched. This chain's CDR3 is CASSFRLAGGPGETQYF. The CDR3 bases are TGTGCCAGCAGCTTTCGTCTAGCGGGGGGGCCAGGCGAGACCCAGTACTTC.

This clonotype was detected ten times or more. The chain joins TRBV7-9 to TRBJ1-2; D remains unclear. The length of the CDR3 is 14 residues. Germline CDR1 reads SEHNR; CDR2 reads FQNEAQ (reference sequence). Trimming shortened V by 5 bases and J by 0 bases, and 10 bases separated the two germline ends. In nucleotides, the CDR3 is TGTGCCAGCAGCCTCGGATCCTCTAACTATGGCTACACCTTC. Protein: CASSLGSSNYGYTF.

There are many counts of this clonotype. V and J are TRBV5-1 and TRBJ2-7; 7 nucleotides match TRBD2. Germline V gives CDR1 SGHRS, CDR2 YFSETQ. This CDR3 has 15 amino acids. J gave up 6 bases and V 5 bases, and 14 bases lay outside the gene matches. The CDR3 is CASRPGLGGFGEQYF. The CDR3 DNA sequence: TGCGCCAGCAGACCAGGACTAGGAGGCTTCGGCGAGCAGTACTTC. Combining the CDR3 with reference TRBV5-1 and TRBJ2-7 gives the whole variable domain KAGVTQTPRYLIKTRGQQVTLSCSPISGHRSVSWYQQTPGQGLQFLFEYFSETQRNKGNFPGRFSGRQFSNSRSEMNVSTLELGDSALYLCASRPGLGGFGEQYFGPGTRLTVT.

The chain joins TRBV6-2 or TRBV6-3 to TRBJ2-1; perhaps TRBD1 as D (6 bases). Germline V gives CDR1 MNHEY, CDR2 SVGEGT. V was shortened by 2 bases and J by 0 bases, with 11 bases between the two germline ends. This CDR3 spans 16 amino acids. In nucleotides, the CDR3 is TGTGCCAGCAGTTACCGGGACAATCCCTCCTACAATGAGCAGTTCTTC. Encoded protein: CASSYRDNPSYNEQFF.

This clonotype has at least ten counts. The chain employs TRBV12-3 or TRBV12-4 and TRBJ2-7; tentatively, D is TRBD1 (7 bases). CDR3 length: 18 residues. Trimming removed 3 bases at V and 4 bases at J, with 25 bases between. CDR3 in amino acids: CASSFQGGSGSGDYEQYF. For the CDR3, the DNA is TGTGCCAGCAGTTTTCAGGGGGGTTCGGGTAGCGGAGATTACGAGCAGTACTTC.

On this clonotype itself: The junction and the germline gene differ at one end; a read error may be behind it. The chain uses TRBV10-3 and TRBJ1-4; D uncertain. Per germline, CDR1 ENHRY and CDR2 SYGVKD. The CDR3 has 15 amino acids. The CDR3: CASSEAAGGSEKLFF. CDR3 DNA sequence: TGTGCCAGCAGTGAGGCGGCGGGAGGGAGTGAAAAACTGTTTTTT.

This clonotype has just a few counts. The chain uses TRBV3-1 and TRBJ1-4; weak D call: TRBD1 (5 bases). The CDR3 consists of 16 residues. Trimming stripped 0 bases from V and 7 bases from J, with 15 bases between. Germline V lookup: CDR1 LGHDT, CDR2 YNNKEL (reference sequence). This CDR3 reads CASSQDPGRYPEKLFF. The DNA of the CDR3 is TGTGCCAGCAGCCAAGATCCGGGGCGGTATCCTGAAAAACTGTTTTTT.

V and J are TRBV10-3 and TRBJ2-7, with no clear D. The germline V and J ends were trimmed by 10 bases and 4 bases, with 14 bases remaining between them. Germline loops: CDR1 ENHRY, CDR2 SYGVKD. The CDR3 has 12 amino acids. The CDR3 here is CATSPDGYEQYF. CDR3 nucleotide sequence: TGTGCCACCAGCCCGGATGGATACGAGCAGTACTTC.

This clonotype occurred many times. The chain combines TRBV7-9 with TRBJ1-5, with a weak D call TRBD1 (6 bases). This CDR3 comprises 14 residues. From germline, CDR1 is SEHNR and CDR2 FQNEAQ (reference sequence). Trimming cost V 5 bases and J 3 bases, with 11 bases left between them. In DNA, the CDR3 is TGTGCCAGCAGCGTCACAGGGAACAATCAGCCCCAGCATTTT. Amino acids: CASSVTGNNQPQHF.

This chain joins TRBV11-2 and TRBJ2-7; TRBD1 matches at 8 bases. The germline V gene encodes CDR1 SGHAT and CDR2 FQNNGV. The CDR3 extends over 13 amino acids. J gave up 7 bases and V 6 bases, and 8 bases lay outside the gene matches. CDR3 region: CASSRDRNPEQYF. The CDR3 bases are TGTGCCAGCAGTAGGGACAGGAACCCTGAGCAGTACTTC. Full variable domain (outside the CDR3, taken from reference TRBV11-2 and TRBJ2-7): EAGVAQSPRYKIIEKRQSVAFWCNPISGHATLYWYQQILGQGPKLLIQFQNNGVVDDSQLPKDRFSAERLKGVDSTLKIQPAKLEDSAVYLCASSRDRNPEQYFGPGTRLTVT.

The chain employs TRBV27 and TRBJ2-3; the match to TRBD1 covers 9 bases. Germline V gene lookup returns CDR1 MNHEY and CDR2 SMNVEV (reference sequence). J lost 1 base, V lost 2 bases, and 4 bases had no gene match. The CDR3 covers 16 residues. The CDR3 DNA follows: TGTGCCAGCAGTTTACTCCGGGACAGGGGCACAGATACGCAGTATTTT. Its protein is CASSLLRDRGTDTQYF.

This clonotype appeared a few times. The rearrangement links TRBV7-9 to TRBJ2-7; TRBD2 might be the D (5 bases). Germline V gives CDR1 SEHNR, CDR2 FQNEAQ (reference sequence). V was cut by 5 bases and J by 3 bases, with 11 bases left in between. CDR3 length: 13 residues. The CDR3 loop is CASSPRDYYEQYF. As DNA, the CDR3 is TGTGCCAGCAGCCCCCGGGATTACTACGAGCAGTACTTC.

This clonotype has at least ten counts. This chain links TRBV10-2 with TRBJ2-7; no firm D call. The CDR3 extends over 11 amino acids. CDR1 is WSHSY, CDR2 SAAADI, per germline. V lost 10 bases and J 4 bases, leaving 11 bases between the germline ends. The CDR3 DNA reads TGCGCCACCTTGTCTGGGTACGAGCAGTACTTC. Translated: CATLSGYEQYF.

The rearrangement links TRBV10-3 to TRBJ1-5; D gene unclear. Trimming took 3 bases from V and 0 from J, leaving 9 bases between them. Germline CDR1 ENHRY, CDR2 SYGVKD. This CDR3 comprises 15 residues. CDR3 residues: CAISDSEVSNQPQHF. The CDR3 DNA is TGTGCCATCAGTGACAGTGAGGTTAGCAATCAGCCCCAGCATTTT.

In regard to this clonotype: One junction end disagrees with the germline gene, perhaps due to a read error. The rearrangement joins TRBV7-9 to TRBJ1-3; TRBD1 aligns across 7 bases. Germline V gene sequence: CDR1 SEHNR, CDR2 FQNEAQ (reference sequence). The CDR3 has 13 residues. The CDR3 coding sequence is TGTGCCAGCAGCTCTTCAGGGGGAAACACCATATACTTT. This sequence encodes CASSSSGGNTIYF.

This rearrangement joins TRBV30 to TRBJ2-1; TRBD1 matches 10 bases. Germline V gives CDR1 GTSNPN, CDR2 SVGIG (reference sequence). The V segment lost 5 bases and the J segment 5 bases; nucleotides outside the gene matches: 6. The CDR3 loop spans 14 amino acids. The CDR3 protein is CAWGTGAGDNEQFF. In DNA, the CDR3 is TGTGCCTGGGGGACAGGGGCCGGGGACAATGAGCAGTTCTTC.

The rearrangement uses TRBV11-2 and TRBJ2-3; perhaps TRBD2 as D (6 bases). The germline V gene has CDR1 SGHAT and CDR2 FQNNGV. Trimming took 1 base from V and 6 from J, leaving 17 bases between them. The CDR3 is 16 residues long. The CDR3 DNA reads TGTGCCAGCAGCTTAGTTGGCGGGACTTTGGTGGATACGCAGTATTTT. Protein sequence: CASSLVGGTLVDTQYF. The whole variable domain, remainder taken from reference TRBV11-2 and TRBJ2-3, is EAGVAQSPRYKIIEKRQSVAFWCNPISGHATLYWYQQILGQGPKLLIQFQNNGVVDDSQLPKDRFSAERLKGVDSTLKIQPAKLEDSAVYLCASSLVGGTLVDTQYFGPGTRLTVL.

The chain carries TRBV15 and TRBJ2-2, with a possible D match to TRBD1 (5 bases). There are 14 residues in the CDR3. Trimming shortened V by 3 bases and J by 6 bases, and 11 bases separated the two germline ends. CDR1 and CDR2 from the germline V gene are LNHNV and YYDKDF (reference sequence). The CDR3 loop is CATSSASGPGELFF. CDR3 nucleotides: TGTGCCACCAGCAGCGCCTCAGGGCCCGGGGAGCTGTTTTTT.

A few counts support this clonotype. The CDR3 here is CASSEEVHRTGDTQYF. DNA of the CDR3: TGTGCCAGCAGTGAAGAGGTGCACAGAACGGGAGATACGCAGTATTTT. The chain carries TRBV6-1 and TRBJ2-3; no clear D gene. The CDR3 has 16 amino acids. V lost 1 base to trimming and J lost 5 bases, with 16 bases between them. Per the germline V gene, CDR1 is MNHNS and CDR2 is SASEGT.

This clonotype was seen only once. This chain connects TRBV19 to TRBJ1-1; D may be TRBD1 (5 bases). This CDR3 contains 14 residues. Germline loops: CDR1 LNHDA, CDR2 SQIVND (reference sequence). V shed 8 bases and J shed 5 bases, with 18 bases lying between them. CDR3 amino acids: CASRTQGMSTEAFF. As DNA, the CDR3 is TGTGCCAGTCGCACTCAGGGAATGAGTACTGAAGCTTTCTTT.

V is TRBV29-1 and J is TRBJ1-5; D unclear. The CDR3 extends over 13 amino acids. The germline V gene encodes CDR1 SQVTM and CDR2 ANQGSEA. The V and J ends lost 5 bases and 0 bases respectively, with 8 bases between them. CDR3 in DNA: TGCAGCGTTTCCGAGAATAGCAATCAGCCCCAGCATTTT. Its translation: CSVSENSNQPQHF. The whole variable domain, remainder taken from reference TRBV29-1 and TRBJ1-5, is SAVISQKPSRDICQRGTSLTIQCQVDSQVTMMFWYRQQPGQSLTLIATANQGSEATYESGFVIDKFPISRPNLTFSTLTVSNMSPEDSSIYLCSVSENSNQPQHFGDGTRLSIL.